The clone carrying this TCR beta chain has just a few counts. The antigen is unknown. Trimming took off 1 base at V and 0 bases at J, with 15 bases between the two ends. Germline CDR1 and CDR2: MDHEN and SYDVKM. The CDR3 sequence is 18 residues long. One entry per CDR3 protein, called by TCRdb with MiXCR from the reads. The table includes approximately 700,000 distinct CDR3 sequences, about a third detected once. This entry is derived from a study of T cell repertoires in cytomegalovirus infection. About the research overall: Signatures in public TCR beta sequences pointed to both CMV infection and matching HLA type.

Study-wide results and limits: Within the response measured ex vivo, HLA-C-restricted CMV-specific TCR beta clonotypes were dominant. Cumulated frequencies of public TCR beta families served to identify carriers of CMV plus the relevant HLA.

This sequence originates from a human donor in good health (CMV status not recorded). Some clones in this sample may be carry-over from other donors' samples. The sequenced sample was PBMCs. This sequence joins TRBV28 and TRBJ1-4; D unclear. CDR3 DNA sequence: TGTGCCAGCAGTTTATCACACGGTCGGGGTTCAACTAATGAAAAACTGTTTTTT. Its translation: CASSLSHGRGSTNEKLFF.